The 5 T cell receptor beta chains listed next were all sequenced from one sample in a study of blood T cells in healthy people across ages. A second PCR, run for roughly 7 to 12 cycles, used a sample-barcoded 5' primer plus a J-beta primer mix. TCRdb passed the 5' RACE reads through MiXCR, listing each CDR3 protein once. The sample holds 750,000 to 950,000 distinct CDR3 sequences, about 26% seen once. The same sample was also studied in work on T cells of mothers and their children.

Material for sequencing was blood. These receptors came from a boy under 18 in good health.

The V call is TRBV7-6, the J call TRBJ1-5; 9 nucleotides line up with TRBD1. The CDR3 has 13 residues. V shed 8 bases, J shed 7 bases, and the junction held 6 bases outside the gene matches. Germline values: CDR1 SGHVS, CDR2 FNYEAQ. CDR3 in DNA: TGTGCCAGCGGAAGACAGGGGGAACAGCCCCAGCATTTT. It translates to CASGRQGEQPQHF. Supplemented by reference TRBV7-6 and TRBJ1-5, the full variable domain reads GAGVSQSPRYKVTKRGQDVALRCDPISGHVSLYWYRQALGQGPEFLTYFNYEAQQDKSGLPNDRFSAERPEGSISTLTIQRTEQRDSAMYRCASGRQGEQPQHFGDGTRLSIL.

As for this clonotype: One junction end disagrees with the germline gene, perhaps due to a read error. V usage is TRBV5-6 and J usage is TRBJ2-4, with unresolved D. The CDR3 runs to 16 residues. Germline lookup yields CDR1 SGHDT and CDR2 YYEEEE. CDR3 loop: CASSSKDLLAKNVQYF. DNA for the CDR3: TGTGCCAGCAGCTCCAAGGACCTGTTAGCCAAAAACGTTCAGTACTTC.

The rearrangement uses TRBV6-6 and TRBJ1-5; the D gene is possibly TRBD1 (6 bases). There are 14 residues in the CDR3. Per germline, CDR1 MNHNY and CDR2 SVGAGI (reference sequence). V shed 2 bases and J shed 5 bases, with 10 bases lying between them. The CDR3 loop is CASSYTGYDQPQHF. The CDR3, as DNA: TGTGCCAGCAGTTACACAGGGTACGATCAGCCCCAGCATTTT.

The chain employs TRBV6-5 and TRBJ2-5, with 7 nucleotides matching TRBD2. J was trimmed by 2 bases and V by 6 bases; bases with no gene match: 9. CDR1 and CDR2 (germline): MNHEY, SVGAGI. This CDR3 contains 15 residues. DNA of the CDR3: TGTGCCAGCAGAACTACCCGGGGACTACAAGAGACCCAGTACTTC. This translates into CASRTTRGLQETQYF.

This clonotype was seen only a few times. The chain combines TRBV20-1 with TRBJ2-7; 10 nucleotides agree with TRBD1. This CDR3 has 13 residues. The V segment lost 6 bases and the J segment 3 bases; nucleotides outside the gene matches: 5. CDR1 and CDR2 from the germline V gene are DFQATT and SNEGSKA (reference sequence). CDR3 sequence (DNA): TGCAGTGCAATTGACAGGGGGCGCTACGAGCAGTACTTC. Its translation is CSAIDRGRYEQYF.